This record looks at one TCR beta chain sequence and its context. The antigen remains unidentified. This entry is derived from a study of cytomegalovirus exposure and HLA in healthy donors. Study details: Most genotyped donors, about four fifths of 350 to 500, had Caucasian-associated genetic ancestry. Points from the study as a whole: Most TCR beta V segments were productive about 90% or about 30% of the time in an earlier analysis. Cytomegalovirus association was assigned to under 200 TCR beta chains.

Both 60 Vbeta primers and 13 Jbeta primers went into the PCR. Per the original data handling: Unique TCR beta chains numbered approximately 80 million in a later analysis, with around 10 million shared. Here immunoSEQ multiplex PCR was the method, and the copy in TCRdb shows in-frame clones only, minus some. V, J and clone size reflect that table, while D and trimming were determined from the DNA. The table lists around 200,000 clones, roughly 85% of them singletons. This CDR3 spans 15 amino acids. In germline, CDR1 is SGHKS, CDR2 YYEKEE (reference sequence). Trimming shortened V by 1 base and J by 10 bases, and 20 bases separated the two germline ends.

The receptor's source is a woman aged 50 to 60 in good health and CMV-seronegative. The V and J genes are TRBV5-5 and TRBJ1-1; unclear D gene. Material: PBMCs. The CDR3 DNA reads as TGTGCCAGCAGCTTGATGACGGCAGGAGGCCTACCAGCTTTCTTT. Protein sequence: CASSLMTAGGLPAFF.